This T cell receptor beta chain was sequenced for a study of blood T cell repertoires in COVID-19. As for the study in general: Sites in the United States, Italy and Spain provided acute and convalescent COVID-19 samples. Sources were T cells, B-cell-depleted T cells, or PBMCs; the material itself was cDNA or gDNA.

The CDR3 consists of 14 residues. Germline values: CDR1 SGHNT, CDR2 YYREEE (reference sequence). With V trimmed by 4 bases and J by 4 bases, 6 bases remained unmatched. Clones were read by immunoSEQ multiplex PCR, and TCRdb kept only the in-frame ones, dropping some. The table has some 400,000 clones, 91% seen once; the top ten hold 0.8% to 0.9%. This clone was picked up one time. The receptor was derived from a woman aged 40-49 years who had been exposed to COVID-19. The V gene is TRBV5-4, the J gene TRBJ1-2; 8 nucleotides match TRBD1. The sample comprised PBMCs or T cells enriched from blood (not recorded which). The CDR3 region has the DNA TGTGCCAGCAGCATGACAGGGGTTGGCTATGGCTACACCTTC. This encodes CASSMTGVGYGYTF.